These 30 T cell receptor beta chains originate from one sample sequenced in a study of human T cells and chemical hapten exposure. TCRdb re-analysed the 5' RACE reads in MiXCR, keeping a single row per CDR3 protein. The sample has approximately 110,000 distinct CDR3 sequences; roughly 18% are singletons. Extraction of total RNA was performed on unfractionated whole blood. These receptors were taken from a human donor in good health.

This rearrangement joins TRBV6-6 to TRBJ2-7; 8 positions match TRBD2. This CDR3 comprises 14 residues. The J segment lost 5 bases and the V segment lost 6 bases, leaving 9 bases of the junction unmatched. Per germline, CDR1 MNHNY and CDR2 SVGAGI (reference sequence). CDR3 in amino acids: CASRGSGSLNEQYF. The CDR3 DNA reads TGTGCCAGCAGAGGAAGCGGGAGCCTGAACGAGCAGTACTTC.

This clonotype was counted only a few times. The V and J genes are TRBV10-2 and TRBJ1-3; TRBD1 is a possible D gene (5 bases). Per germline, CDR1 WSHSY and CDR2 SAAADI. The CDR3 extends over 15 amino acids. V lost 10 bases to trimming and J lost 0 bases, with 16 bases between them. For the CDR3, the DNA is TGCGCCACCTTGGGGCGGGGAACCTCTGGAAACACCATATATTTT. Encoded protein: CATLGRGTSGNTIYF.

This clonotype was seen a handful of times. This chain uses TRBV7-9 with TRBJ2-3; D is uncertain. V dropped 1 base and J dropped 1 base, with 9 bases sitting between them. The germline V gene encodes CDR1 SEHNR and CDR2 FQNEAQ (reference sequence). The CDR3 extends over 15 amino acids. The CDR3 reads CASSLDPARTDTQYF. CDR3 DNA: TGTGCCAGCAGCTTAGATCCGGCACGCACAGATACGCAGTATTTT. The full variable domain, with the rest looked up from reference TRBV7-9 and TRBJ2-3, is DTGVSQNPRHKITKRGQNVTFRCDPISEHNRLYWYRQTLGQGPEFLTYFQNEAQLEKSRLLSDRFSAERPKGSFSTLEIQRTEQGDSAMYLCASSLDPARTDTQYFGPGTRLTVL.

The chain uses TRBV20-1 and TRBJ2-3; the D gene is possibly TRBD2 (5 bases). The CDR3 runs 14 residues. Trimming shortened V by 6 bases and J by 0 bases, and 13 bases separated the two germline ends. Germline V gives CDR1 DFQATT, CDR2 SNEGSKA (reference sequence). CDR3 residues: CSAPKRRSTDTQYF. CDR3 nucleotide sequence: TGCAGTGCACCAAAGCGGCGGAGCACAGATACGCAGTATTTT.

This rearrangement joins TRBV3-1 to TRBJ2-3, with 10 bases that match TRBD1. CDR3 length: 16 residues. The trim removed 1 base at V and 3 bases at J, leaving 4 bases unmatched. The germline gives CDR1 LGHDT, CDR2 YNNKEL (reference sequence). The CDR3 sequence: CASSQGTGGGTDTQYF. The CDR3, as DNA: TGTGCCAGCAGCCAAGGGACAGGGGGAGGAACAGATACGCAGTATTTT.

This clonotype has a single count. This rearrangement joins TRBV25-1 to TRBJ2-7, with 9 bases fitting TRBD2. Germline CDR1 reads MGHDK; CDR2 reads SYGVNS. CDR3 length: 17 amino acids. The junction had 16 bases not matched to a gene; V was cut back by 10 bases and J by 0 bases. CDR3 in amino acids: CATEPLAGLGISYEQYF. The CDR3 DNA reads TGTGCCACCGAACCTCTAGCGGGACTGGGTATCTCCTACGAGCAGTACTTC.

The V call is TRBV29-1, the J call TRBJ1-3, with D unresolved. Germline CDR1 reads SQVTM; CDR2 reads ANQGSEA. The CDR3 runs to 15 residues. V dropped 4 bases and J dropped 0 bases, with 13 bases sitting between them. CDR3 sequence reads: CSVAVTADSGNTIYF. The CDR3, as DNA: TGCAGCGTTGCAGTGACTGCTGACTCTGGAAACACCATATATTTT.

This clonotype was observed a single time. The J gene is TRBJ2-3, the V gene TRBV28; 12 nucleotides match TRBD2. The germline V gene encodes CDR1 MDHEN and CDR2 SYDVKM. J gave up 0 bases and V 4 bases, and 5 bases lay outside the gene matches. The CDR3 has 17 amino acids. CDR3 residues: CASSSPLAGGSTDTQYF. CDR3 DNA: TGTGCCAGCAGTTCCCCTCTAGCGGGAGGGAGCACAGATACGCAGTATTTT.

There are a few counts of this clonotype. The genes are TRBV15 and TRBJ1-3; D unresolved. The V end lost 1 base, the J end lost 0 bases, and 7 bases lay between the germline ends. Germline V gene lookup returns CDR1 LNHNV and CDR2 YYDKDF (reference sequence). This CDR3 is 15 amino acids long. CDR3 sequence reads: CATSRGRASGNTIYF. The DNA of the CDR3 is TGTGCCACCAGCAGAGGAAGGGCCTCTGGAAACACCATATATTTT.

The rearrangement links TRBV6-5 to TRBJ1-3, with D possibly matching TRBD1 (5 bases). The CDR3 totals 15 residues. V lost 10 bases, J lost 0 bases, and 16 bases lay in between. Looked up from germline, CDR1 is MNHEY and CDR2 is SVGAGI. CDR3 protein: CATFGGVLSGNTIYF. The CDR3, as DNA: TGTGCCACCTTCGGGGGGGTCCTCTCTGGAAACACCATATATTTT.

This chain uses TRBV12-3 or TRBV12-4 with TRBJ1-3; maybe TRBD1 (5 bases). The CDR3 extends over 13 amino acids. The V and J ends lost 5 bases and 4 bases respectively, with 9 bases between them. CDR3 sequence (DNA): TGTGCCAGCAGTAGGGGAGAAGGAAACACCATATATTTT. It translates to CASSRGEGNTIYF.

J is TRBJ2-2 and V is TRBV28; D not certain. Trimming removed 2 bases at V and 14 bases at J, with 15 bases between. The germline CDR1 and CDR2 sequences are MDHEN and SYDVKM. The CDR3 covers 13 residues. The chain's CDR3 is CASSLNYGQVLFF. As DNA, the CDR3 is TGTGCCAGCAGTTTAAATTACGGTCAAGTCCTGTTTTTT. The full variable domain, completed using reference TRBV28 and TRBJ2-2, is DVKVTQSSRYLVKRTGEKVFLECVQDMDHENMFWYRQDPGLGLRLIYFSYDVKMKEKGDIPEGYSVSREKKERFSLILESASTNQTSMYLCASSLNYGQVLFFGEGSRLTVL.

This rearrangement joins TRBV7-2 to TRBJ2-7, with TRBD2 identical over 14 bases. Per germline, CDR1 SGHTA and CDR2 FQGNSA. This CDR3 is 16 amino acids long. V lost 6 bases, J lost 13 bases, and 17 bases stayed unmatched. CDR3: CASRSSRAGTSGSGYF. The CDR3 DNA reads TGTGCCAGCAGGTCCTCCCGTGCCGGGACTAGCGGGAGTGGATACTTC.

The chain couples TRBV18 to TRBJ1-6, with D unresolved. Trimming took off 3 bases at V and 8 bases at J, with 14 bases between the two ends. CDR3 length: 15 residues. Germline-derived CDR1 and CDR2 are KGHSH and LQKENI. The CDR3 nucleotides are TGTGCCAGCTCACCCCGAGAGGCCCCTGATTCACCCCTCCACTTT. It yields the protein CASSPREAPDSPLHF.

This clonotype was observed a few times. The chain uses TRBV28 and TRBJ2-1; D is tentatively TRBD1 or TRBD2 (6 bases each). CDR1 MDHEN and CDR2 SYDVKM come from the germline V gene. The CDR3 sequence is 16 residues long. Trimming cost V 7 bases and J 2 bases, with 18 bases left between them. CDR3 DNA sequence: TGTGCCAGCATCATGGGGGGCACCTGGGCCTACAATGAGCAGTTCTTC. The encoded protein is CASIMGGTWAYNEQFF.

This clonotype has just a few counts. The chain combines TRBV29-1 with TRBJ2-3; 11 bases are a match to TRBD2. CDR3 length: 15 residues. The V gene end was trimmed by 6 bases and the J gene end by 4 bases; junction bases not matched to a gene: 9. Germline V CDR1 and CDR2: SQVTM, ANQGSEA. The CDR3 loop reads CSVDVSGRVPDTQYF. The CDR3 DNA sequence: TGCAGCGTAGACGTTAGCGGGAGGGTACCAGATACGCAGTATTTT.

This chain uses TRBV28 with TRBJ2-7, with 7 nucleotides matching TRBD2. With V trimmed by 4 bases and J by 2 bases, 8 bases remained unmatched. The germline gives CDR1 MDHEN, CDR2 SYDVKM. This CDR3 spans 15 amino acids. CDR3 nucleotide sequence: TGTGCCAGCAGTTGGCCTCTGGGGACTACCTACGAGCAGTACTTC. Translation gives CASSWPLGTTYEQYF.

V is TRBV6-6 and J is TRBJ1-6; D is unclear. This CDR3 is 13 amino acids long. Looked up from germline, CDR1 is MNHNY and CDR2 is SVGAGI (reference sequence). V was clipped by 2 bases and J by 7 bases, with 6 bases between them. CDR3 region: CASSYIKNSPLHF. CDR3 DNA sequence: TGTGCCAGCAGTTACATTAAGAATTCACCCCTCCACTTT.

The chain has TRBV15 and TRBJ2-7; TRBD1 might be the D (6 bases). Trimming pared 0 bases from V and 4 bases from J, leaving 7 bases between. CDR3 size: 13 residues. Germline V gives CDR1 LNHNV, CDR2 YYDKDF (reference sequence). The CDR3 reads CATSREQGYEQYF. As DNA, the CDR3 is TGTGCCACCAGCAGAGAACAGGGATACGAGCAGTACTTC.

The rearrangement uses TRBV20-1 and TRBJ2-7, with D hard to call. The V end lost 5 bases, the J end lost 2 bases, and 13 bases lay between the germline ends. The CDR3 consists of 13 residues. Germline assignment: CDR1 DFQATT and CDR2 SNEGSKA (reference sequence). CDR3 DNA: TGCAGTGCTCCCCTCGACATTCCCTACGAGCAGTACTTC. Amino acids: CSAPLDIPYEQYF.

The chain employs TRBV28 and TRBJ1-5; D uncertain. Trimming stripped 1 base from V and 6 bases from J, with 10 bases between. The CDR3 length is 14 residues. CDR1 is MDHEN, CDR2 SYDVKM, per germline. CDR3: CASSLSHRSQPQHF. For the CDR3, the DNA is TGTGCCAGCAGTTTATCCCACAGAAGTCAGCCCCAGCATTTT. Full variable domain (remainder filled in from reference TRBV28 and TRBJ1-5): DVKVTQSSRYLVKRTGEKVFLECVQDMDHENMFWYRQDPGLGLRLIYFSYDVKMKEKGDIPEGYSVSREKKERFSLILESASTNQTSMYLCASSLSHRSQPQHFGDGTRLSIL.

This clonotype was counted a few times. The chain carries TRBV12-3 or TRBV12-4 and TRBJ2-1; D remains unclear. This CDR3 comprises 14 residues. V was clipped by 10 bases and J by 7 bases, with 20 bases between them. In DNA, the CDR3 is TGTGCCACCTGGTTGGAGTTGGGCGGAAATGAGCAGTTCTTC. It is translated as CATWLELGGNEQFF.

This chain joins TRBV6-1 and TRBJ1-2; D uncertain. The CDR3 contains 14 residues. V was pared by 2 bases and J by 5 bases, with 12 bases between. Germline V gene lookup returns CDR1 MNHNS and CDR2 SASEGT. The CDR3 is CASSEYPGPYGYTF. CDR3 in DNA: TGTGCCAGCAGTGAATATCCTGGCCCTTATGGCTACACCTTC.

The rearrangement uses TRBV2 and TRBJ2-2; no reliable D call. CDR1 is SNHLY, CDR2 FYNNEI, per germline. CDR3 length equals 15 residues. V was pared by 6 bases and J by 0 bases, with 11 bases between. Here the CDR3 reads CASSPTPSNTGELFF. CDR3 DNA: TGTGCCAGCAGCCCCACTCCCTCGAACACCGGGGAGCTGTTTTTT.

The chain has TRBV30 and TRBJ2-3; D is undetermined. Germline CDR1 GTSNPN, CDR2 SVGIG (reference sequence). This CDR3 has 13 residues. V was pared by 3 bases and J by 1 base, with 8 bases between. The CDR3 DNA sequence: TGTGCCTGGAGGGCCCGGGGCACAGATACGCAGTATTTT. This sequence encodes CAWRARGTDTQYF.

The rearrangement links TRBV2 to TRBJ2-1; 10 bases map to TRBD2. CDR1 is SNHLY, CDR2 FYNNEI, per germline. The ends lost 4 bases at V and 9 bases at J; junction bases unmatched: 12. This CDR3 contains 16 residues. CDR3 region: CASSVGLAGVAGEQFF. DNA of the CDR3: TGTGCCAGCAGTGTGGGGCTAGCGGGAGTGGCCGGTGAGCAGTTCTTC. Variable domain in full (rest from reference TRBV2 and TRBJ2-1): EPEVTQTPSHQVTQMGQEVILRCVPISNHLYFYWYRQILGQKVEFLVSFYNNEISEKSEIFDDQFSVERPDGSNFTLKIRSTKLEDSAMYFCASSVGLAGVAGEQFFGPGTRLTVL.

Written as DNA, the CDR3 is TGCAGTGCTAGTGGGGGACTAGCGGGAATGATAGCCAAAAACATTCAGTACTTC. Translating it yields CSASGGLAGMIAKNIQYF. The rearrangement uses TRBV20-1 and TRBJ2-4, with 13 bases matching TRBD2. The V gene end was trimmed by 3 bases and the J gene end by 0 bases; junction bases not matched to a gene: 8. Germline V gene lookup returns CDR1 DFQATT and CDR2 SNEGSKA (reference sequence). This CDR3 is built from 18 residues.

This clonotype has only a few counts. This chain links TRBV4-1 with TRBJ1-5, with D hard to call. Trimming took 1 base from V and 6 from J, leaving 10 bases between them. Germline loops: CDR1 MGHRA, CDR2 YSYEKL. The CDR3 has 14 amino acids. CDR3 sequence: CASSQAIDIQPQHF. CDR3 nucleotide sequence: TGCGCCAGCAGCCAAGCCATCGATATTCAGCCCCAGCATTTT.

The chain couples TRBV2 to TRBJ2-1, with D uncertain. The CDR3 has 15 residues. Per the germline V gene, CDR1 is SNHLY and CDR2 is FYNNEI. V lost 4 bases and J lost 3, with 13 bases in between. Here the CDR3 reads CASSVGAPNYNEQFF. The CDR3 nucleotides read TGTGCCAGCAGTGTAGGAGCCCCCAACTACAATGAGCAGTTCTTC.

This chain connects TRBV18 to TRBJ2-2; maybe TRBD1 (5 bases). Trimming shortened V by 6 bases and J by 1 base, and 9 bases separated the two germline ends. In germline, CDR1 is KGHSH, CDR2 LQKENI. This CDR3 has 14 residues. CDR3: CASSPGQNTGELFF. The CDR3 region has the DNA TGTGCCAGCTCCCCCGGACAGAACACCGGGGAGCTGTTTTTT.